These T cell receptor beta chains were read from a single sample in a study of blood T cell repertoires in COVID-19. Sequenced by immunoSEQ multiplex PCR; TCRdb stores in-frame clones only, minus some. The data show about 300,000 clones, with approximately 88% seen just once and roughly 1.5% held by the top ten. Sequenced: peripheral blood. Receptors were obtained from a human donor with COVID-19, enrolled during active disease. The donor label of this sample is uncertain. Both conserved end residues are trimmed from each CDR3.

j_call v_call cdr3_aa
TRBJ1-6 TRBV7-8 ASSIDREPLH
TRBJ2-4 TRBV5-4 ASSRRFATGKNIQY
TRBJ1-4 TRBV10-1 ASSATGSNEKLF
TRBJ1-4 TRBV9 ASSAEGQGGEKLF
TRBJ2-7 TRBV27 ASSLSPGLSYEQY
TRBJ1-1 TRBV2 ASSDQTGGDTEAF
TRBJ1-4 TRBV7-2 ASSLVRGQEKLF
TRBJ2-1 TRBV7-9 ASSPSVGGARLHGQF
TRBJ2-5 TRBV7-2 ASSTTGFRKTQY
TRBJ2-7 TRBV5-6 ASSPLQEGPYEQY
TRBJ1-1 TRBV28 ASSLHPDLGVAF
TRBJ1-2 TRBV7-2 ASDPLGDPKTESYT
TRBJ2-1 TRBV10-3 AIRASGNNEQF
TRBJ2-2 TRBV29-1 SVLSGGGGAGELF
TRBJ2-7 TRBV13 ACRLSGSSYEQY
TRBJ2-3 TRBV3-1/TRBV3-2 ASSQGTSRTDTQY
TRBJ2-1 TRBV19 ASSILEAGSAEQF
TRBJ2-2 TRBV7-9 ASSLRTDTGELF
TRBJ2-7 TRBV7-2 ASSPYVTTYEQY
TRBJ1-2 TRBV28 ASSPGGVYGYT
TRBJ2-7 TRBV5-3 ARREVLGFTYEQY
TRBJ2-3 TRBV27 ASSSLRTSGRWDTQY
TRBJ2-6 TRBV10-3 AISASTGANVLT
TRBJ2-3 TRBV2 ASTPGLASTDTQY
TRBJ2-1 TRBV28 ASSLWGASSYNEQF
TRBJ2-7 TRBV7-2 ASSSAGPWGGEQY
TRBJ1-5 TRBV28 ASSPTWTGAGQPQH
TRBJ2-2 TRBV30 AWSRRQGAGELF
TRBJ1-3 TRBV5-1 ASSSTGTDSGNTIY
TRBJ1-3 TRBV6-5 ASYGQYSGNTIY
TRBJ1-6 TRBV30 AWSSRDTFFGNSPLH
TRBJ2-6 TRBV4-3 ASSHAVEAGANVLT